A selection of T cell receptor beta chains follows, all from one sample in a study of blood T cell repertoires in COVID-19. Here immunoSEQ multiplex PCR was the method, and the copy in TCRdb shows in-frame clones only, minus some. The sample consists of fewer than 250,000 clones, 80% of them appearing once. Sequenced: peripheral blood. These receptors were collected from a man aged 55 to 70 with acute or convalescent COVID-19. Both conserved end residues are part of each CDR3. The D gene is left open where the match is weak. The listing skips clone size in some rows; elsewhere it reads once, few, many or a size class.

d_gene	abundance	v_gene	j_gene	CDR3nt	CDR3aa
.	.	TRBV4-2	TRBJ1-2	TGTGCCAGCAGCCAAGATGACTCACGCGGCTACACCTTC	CASSQDDSRGYTF
.	.	TRBV5-3	TRBJ1-3	TGTGCCAGAAGCCCTGAGCTGTTTCTTGGAAACACCATATATTTT	CARSPELFLGNTIYF
.	.	TRBV6-5	TRBJ1-5	TGTGCCAGCATGGCGGGTCGCCAGCCCCAGCATTTT	CASMAGRQPQHF
TRBD2	.	TRBV9	TRBJ2-1	TGTGCCAGCAGCCCCGACCCGACTAGCGGGACGCTTGAGCAGTTCTTC	CASSPDPTSGTLEQFF
.	.	TRBV6-1	TRBJ2-7	TGTGCCAGCAGTGAAGGTCCTACTTTCACCTACGAGCAGTACTTC	CASSEGPTFTYEQYF
TRBD1	few	TRBV2	TRBJ1-5	TGTGCCAGCAGCTACGGACAGGGTAATCAGCCCCAGCATTTT	CASSYGQGNQPQHF
.	.	TRBV5-5	TRBJ1-2	TGTGCCAGCAGCGATTGGACACACAACTATGGCTACACCTTC	CASSDWTHNYGYTF
TRBD1	.	TRBV9	TRBJ1-4	TGTGCCAGCAGCGTAGGCGGGACAGGGGGCAGAGGGGTTGAAAAACTGTTTTTT	CASSVGGTGGRGVEKLFF
TRBD1	few	TRBV29-1	TRBJ1-2	TGCAGCGTTCAGGGGGACACGTTGAACTATGGCTACACCTTC	CSVQGDTLNYGYTF
TRBD2	once	TRBV5-4	TRBJ2-7	TGTGCCAGCAGCCACCCGGGACTAGCGGATTACGAGCAGTACTTC	CASSHPGLADYEQYF
TRBD1	.	TRBV5-1	TRBJ1-5	TGCGCCAGCAGCTTGGAACAGGGGGTTCAGCCCCAGCATTTT	CASSLEQGVQPQHF
TRBD2	.	TRBV20-1	TRBJ2-4	TGCAGTGCTAGTCTCGACGCTGGAGCGGGAGTAGCCAAAAACATTCAGTACTTC	CSASLDAGAGVAKNIQYF
.	.	TRBV27	TRBJ2-1	TGTGCCAGCAGCCCCAGGGGCCCTTGGGATGAGCAGTTCTTC	CASSPRGPWDEQFF
.	once	TRBV12-3/TRBV12-4	TRBJ2-1	TGTGCCAGCAGCCGAGGTGTCGATGAGCAGTTCTTC	CASSRGVDEQFF
TRBD1	.	TRBV19	TRBJ1-2	TGTGCCAGTAGTATCGTCGGACAGGGGGCCGGCTACACCTTC	CASSIVGQGAGYTF
TRBD2	once	TRBV6-2/TRBV6-3	TRBJ2-5	TGTGCCAGCAGTTACTACGGACTAGTAGGGGAGACCCAGTACTTC	CASSYYGLVGETQYF
.	.	TRBV5-5	TRBJ2-3	TGTGCCAGCAGCTTGTATGAGGAGGTGACAGATACGCAGTATTTT	CASSLYEEVTDTQYF
TRBD1	.	TRBV15	TRBJ2-7	TGTGCCACCAGCAGAGATCGCAGGGGGCCGTACGAGCAGTACTTC	CATSRDRRGPYEQYF
TRBD2	.	TRBV6-4	TRBJ2-1	TGTGCCAGCAGAGTGACCCGGACTAGCGGGGGGGAGCAGTTCTTC	CASRVTRTSGGEQFF
.	.	TRBV5-4	TRBJ1-2	TGTGCCAGCAGCTTTATAACTACCTATGGCTACACCTTC	CASSFITTYGYTF
.	.	TRBV3-1/TRBV3-2	TRBJ1-2	TGTGCCAGCAGCCAAGAGTCCAGGAACTATGGCTACACCTTC	CASSQESRNYGYTF
TRBD1	.	TRBV24-1	TRBJ1-5	TGTGCCACCACCAAGGGGGCAGTGCCCCAGCATTTT	CATTKGAVPQHF
TRBD2	once	TRBV6-6	TRBJ2-3	TGTGCCAGCAGACCTAATAGCGGGGGACCTCGGGATACGCAGTATTTT	CASRPNSGGPRDTQYF
.	.	TRBV5-5	TRBJ1-5	TGTGCCAGCAGCTTCACAGGGAGTCAGCCCCAGCATTTT	CASSFTGSQPQHF
TRBD2	.	TRBV6-2/TRBV6-3	TRBJ2-7	TGTGCCAGCAGTTACTCGGGACTAGCTATCTCCTACGAGCAGTACTTC	CASSYSGLAISYEQYF
.	.	TRBV5-4	TRBJ2-3	TGTGCCAGCAGTTTTGGGGGCGCAGTGTCAGATACGCAGTATTTT	CASSFGGAVSDTQYF
.	once	TRBV4-3	TRBJ1-4	TGCGCCAGCAGCCAAGCAGGGGCTGCTGGTGAAAAACTGTTTTTT	CASSQAGAAGEKLFF
TRBD1	.	TRBV11-3	TRBJ1-1	TGTGCCAGCAGCTTAGAAGGGGGCGACACTGAAGCTTTCTTT	CASSLEGGDTEAFF
TRBD1	.	TRBV6-6	TRBJ1-2	TGTGCCAGCAGTACCCGGGACAGGGAGAACTATGGCTACACCTTC	CASSTRDRENYGYTF
TRBD1	.	TRBV7-9	TRBJ1-2	TGTGCCAGCAGCCCTAACAGGGGAGGCGGCTACACCTTC	CASSPNRGGGYTF
.	.	TRBV6-1	TRBJ1-1	TGTGCCAGCAGTGACAGTTTGAACACTGAAGCTTTCTTT	CASSDSLNTEAFF
TRBD1	few	TRBV4-2	TRBJ1-6	TGTGCCAGCAGCCAAGACGCGACAGGGGGATACTCACCCCTCCACTTT	CASSQDATGGYSPLHF
TRBD1	.	TRBV4-3	TRBJ2-3	TGCGCCAGCAGCGATGAGACAGGGGCGAGGGGGACAGATACGCAGTATTTT	CASSDETGARGTDTQYF
.	.	TRBV5-1	TRBJ2-1	TGCGCCAGCAGCTTACAGGGTGGACGGGAGCAGTTCTTC	CASSLQGGREQFF
.	.	TRBV7-8	TRBJ2-3	TGTGCCAGCAGCTTCCCGGGAAATACGCAGTATTTT	CASSFPGNTQYF
TRBD2	once	TRBV10-3	TRBJ2-1	TGTGCCATCAGCTCCGGGACTAGCGGGGGAAAAACACCCTACAATGAGCAGTTCTTC	CAISSGTSGGKTPYNEQFF
.	few	TRBV6-5	TRBJ1-1	TGTGCCAGCAGTCAAACGGAGGGATGGAACACTGAAGCTTTCTTT	CASSQTEGWNTEAFF
.	few	TRBV7-9	TRBJ2-4	TGTGCCAGCGCACCGACATCTGACATTCAGTACTTC	CASAPTSDIQYF
TRBD2	.	TRBV19	TRBJ2-7	TGTGCCAGTAGTATAGCCCTAACTAGCGGGAGTTGGTACGAGCAGTACTTC	CASSIALTSGSWYEQYF
.	few	TRBV30	TRBJ2-7	TGTGCCTGGAGTGTAACCCCCGCGCGGGGCGGCGGCGAGCAGTACTTC	CAWSVTPARGGGEQYF
.	.	TRBV9	TRBJ1-6	TGTGCCAGCAGCGTAGGTTGGCAGGGTGGAAATTCACCCCTCCACTTT	CASSVGWQGGNSPLHF
.	.	TRBV2	TRBJ1-1	TGTGCCAGTACCACACAGGCGAACACTGAAGCTTTCTTT	CASTTQANTEAFF
.	.	TRBV5-4	TRBJ1-2	TGTGCCAGCAGCTTGTCCCTGGGGCCGAACTATGGCTACACCTTC	CASSLSLGPNYGYTF
.	.	TRBV27	TRBJ1-1	TGTGCCAGCAGTTTAAATGGCAGGGGAAGGCGGACTGAAGCTTTCTTT	CASSLNGRGRRTEAFF
TRBD1	.	TRBV5-6	TRBJ1-2	TGTGCCAGCAGCTCGACAGGGGCCTATGGCTACACCTTC	CASSSTGAYGYTF
.	.	TRBV6-6	TRBJ1-5	TGTGCCAGCAGTTCCGGAGTCTTTAGCAATCAGCCCCAGCATTTT	CASSSGVFSNQPQHF
.	.	TRBV27	TRBJ2-7	TGTGCCAGCAGTATCAAAGCATTAACGGAGCAGTACTTC	CASSIKALTEQYF
TRBD1	.	TRBV3-1/TRBV3-2	TRBJ1-5	TGTGCCAGCAGCCAAACTTCCGGGACAGGGAACCAGCCCCAGCATTTT	CASSQTSGTGNQPQHF
TRBD2	few	TRBV7-6	TRBJ2-1	TGTGCCAGCAGCTTAGGAAGCGGGGGTTACAATGAGCAGTTCTTC	CASSLGSGGYNEQFF
TRBD1	.	TRBV25-1	TRBJ2-7	TGTGCCAGCAGTGACGACAGGGAACTATACGAGCAGTACTTC	CASSDDRELYEQYF
TRBD2	once	TRBV2	TRBJ2-1	TGTGCCAGCAGTGAACTAGCGGGCGACTACAATGAGCAGTTCTTC	CASSELAGDYNEQFF
.	.	TRBV7-2	TRBJ1-5	TGTGCCAGCAGCATTGACAGGAATCAGCCCCAGCATTTT	CASSIDRNQPQHF
TRBD2	.	TRBV7-8	TRBJ2-1	TGTGCCAGCAGCCCGGGGGGTAGCGGGAGTGAGCAGTTCTTC	CASSPGGSGSEQFF